A single sample is the source of the 24 T cell receptor beta chains below, sequenced in a study of blood T cell repertoires in COVID-19. This table comes from immunoSEQ multiplex PCR, and its TCRdb copy is limited to in-frame clones, with some not included. The repertoire includes about 49,000 clones, approximately 87% of them detected once, and about 2% sits in the top ten. Material: peripheral blood. The receptors here all came from an elderly woman with COVID-19, enrolled during active disease.

CDR3 nucleotide sequence: TGTGCCAGCAGCCAATATGTGGGCGAGCAGTTCTTC. It translates to CASSQYVGEQFF. The chain recombines TRBV11-2 with TRBJ2-1; D is undetermined. The length of the CDR3 is 12 residues. V gave up 5 bases and J gave up 10 bases, with 12 bases separating them. Germline CDR1 is SGHAT and CDR2 is FQNNGV.

Note on this clone: The junction differs from germline at one of its ends, possibly a read error. DNA for the CDR3: TGTGCCAGCAGTGACAGGGGGAACTCTGAAGCTTTCTTT. Encoded protein: CASSDRGNSEAFF. This sequence joins TRBV6-1 and TRBJ1-1, with 7 bases matching TRBD1. The germline V gene encodes CDR1 MNHNS and CDR2 SASEGT. The CDR3 extends over 13 amino acids.

The chain carries TRBV9 and TRBJ2-7; tentative D call: TRBD1 (6 bases). The V end was cut by 3 bases, the J end by 3 bases, with 10 bases between. CDR1 is SGDLS and CDR2 is YYNGEE in the germline V gene. There are 13 residues in the CDR3. The CDR3 protein is CASSGGGDYEQYF. CDR3 in DNA: TGTGCCAGCAGCGGTGGGGGCGACTACGAGCAGTACTTC. Looking up the rest from reference TRBV9 and TRBJ2-7 gives the full variable domain: DSGVTQTPKHLITATGQRVTLRCSPRSGDLSVYWYQQSLDQGLQFLIQYYNGEERAKGNILERFSAQQFPDLHSELNLSSLELGDSALYFCASSGGGDYEQYFGPGTRLTVT.

The chain combines TRBV5-1 with TRBJ2-3; 8 nucleotides match TRBD2. CDR1 and CDR2 (germline): SGHRS, YFSETQ. The CDR3 totals 18 residues. V shed 3 bases and J 2 bases; nucleotides not matched to a gene: 14. The CDR3 protein is CASSSTQRGPRVTDTQYF. CDR3 DNA sequence: TGCGCCAGCAGCTCCACCCAGCGGGGGCCTCGAGTCACAGATACGCAGTATTTT.

The rearrangement links TRBV2 to TRBJ2-5, with 9 bases aligning to TRBD1. Germline V CDR1 and CDR2: SNHLY, FYNNEI. V trimming: 1 base; J trimming: 5 bases; junction bases outside the gene matches: 2. The CDR3 consists of 14 residues. CDR3: CASSEDRGLETQYF. The DNA for the CDR3 is TGTGCCAGCAGTGAAGACAGGGGGCTGGAGACCCAGTACTTC.

CDR3 region: CASSEARMGQGETQYF. CDR3 nucleotide sequence: TGTGCCAGCAGTGAAGCACGGATGGGACAGGGGGAGACCCAGTACTTC. This chain uses TRBV6-1 with TRBJ2-5; 10 positions agree with TRBD1. The CDR3 spans 16 residues. With 0 bases clipped from V and 5 bases from J, the junction kept 6 bases outside the gene matches. Looked up from germline, CDR1 is MNHNS and CDR2 is SASEGT.

The chain carries TRBV6-5 and TRBJ1-1; D uncertain. The germline CDR1 and CDR2 sequences are MNHEY and SVGAGI. The CDR3 runs to 12 residues. Trimming removed 5 bases from V and 1 base from J, with 5 bases in between. The CDR3 spells CASSPRNTEAFF. CDR3 DNA sequence: TGTGCCAGCAGTCCCAGGAACACTGAAGCTTTCTTT.

The chain links TRBV5-5 to TRBJ1-1; D ambiguous. V lost 6 bases and J 0 bases, leaving 18 bases between the germline ends. This CDR3 comprises 16 residues. Germline V lookup: CDR1 SGHKS, CDR2 YYEKEE (reference sequence). In nucleotides, the CDR3 is TGTGCCAGCAACAGCTTGTTGGCCAGACTGAACACTGAAGCTTTCTTT. Encoded protein: CASNSLLARLNTEAFF.

The chain combines TRBV9 with TRBJ2-2, with 13 bases that match TRBD2. V shed 0 bases and J 6 bases; nucleotides not matched to a gene: 5. CDR3 length equals 17 residues. The germline V gene has CDR1 SGDLS and CDR2 YYNGEE. Written as DNA, the CDR3 is TGTGCCAGCAGCGTAGAGGTGACTAGCGGGGGGTCCGGGGAGCTGTTTTTT. This gives the protein CASSVEVTSGGSGELFF.

This clone was recorded once. This sequence joins TRBV6-5 and TRBJ1-3; D is perhaps TRBD1 (5 bases). CDR1 MNHEY and CDR2 SVGAGI come from the germline V gene. CDR3 length: 14 residues. V lost 8 bases to trimming and J lost 4 bases, with 15 bases between them. CDR3 protein: CASVGGGTGNTIYF. Written as DNA, the CDR3 is TGTGCCAGCGTCGGCGGGGGTACAGGAAACACCATATATTTT.

The chain links TRBV25-1 to TRBJ2-5, with TRBD2 matching 9 bases. Trimming took 8 bases from V and 2 from J; bases not matched to a gene: 9. The CDR3 length is 15 residues. Germline V gives CDR1 MGHDK, CDR2 SYGVNS. For the CDR3, the DNA is TGTGCCAGCTGGGGGGCGACTAGCGGACAAGAGACCCAGTACTTC. Amino acids: CASWGATSGQETQYF.

CDR3 loop: CATSDQGEKLFF. The CDR3 nucleotides are TGTGCCACCAGTGATCAGGGGGAAAAACTGTTTTTT. The rearrangement uses TRBV24-1 and TRBJ1-4; D possibly corresponds to TRBD1 (6 bases). V lost 3 bases and J 8 bases, leaving 6 bases between the germline ends. Germline loops: CDR1 KGHDR, CDR2 SFDVKD. There are 12 residues in the CDR3.

The chain couples TRBV6-5 to TRBJ2-3, with a tentative D call TRBD2 (7 bases). The CDR3 is made up of 15 amino acids. V shed 2 bases and J shed 3 bases, with 12 bases lying between them. The germline gives CDR1 MNHEY, CDR2 SVGAGI. CDR3 DNA sequence: TGTGCCAGCAGTTACCTGGGGGGGCATACAGATACGCAGTATTTT. Translating it yields CASSYLGGHTDTQYF.

The chain links TRBV6-5 to TRBJ2-5; TRBD2 aligns across 10 bases. Per germline, CDR1 MNHEY and CDR2 SVGAGI. The V segment lost 3 bases and the J segment 5 bases; nucleotides outside the gene matches: 6. This CDR3 is built from 15 residues. The CDR3, as DNA: TGTGCCAGCAGTTATGAGCGGGGGGGCCTTGAGACCCAGTACTTC. It codes for CASSYERGGLETQYF.

The chain is built from TRBV19 and TRBJ1-5, with D possibly matching TRBD1 (5 bases). The V and J ends lost 3 bases and 2 bases respectively, with 14 bases between them. Germline CDR1 is LNHDA and CDR2 is SQIVND (reference sequence). This CDR3 region has 16 residues. CDR3: CASSITRVGGNQPQHF. CDR3 nucleotide sequence: TGTGCCAGTAGTATTACAAGGGTAGGGGGCAATCAGCCCCAGCATTTT.

The rearrangement links TRBV5-1 to TRBJ2-1; no definite D call. CDR1 is SGHRS, CDR2 YFSETQ, per germline. V lost 4 bases and J lost 8, with 10 bases in between. The CDR3 runs 12 residues. CDR3: CASSSPSHEQFF. The CDR3 DNA reads as TGCGCCAGCAGCAGCCCTAGTCATGAGCAGTTCTTC.

V and J are TRBV6-5 and TRBJ2-1, with D possibly TRBD1 on 6 matching bases. This CDR3 is 14 amino acids long. Looked up from germline, CDR1 is MNHEY and CDR2 is SVGAGI. V was cut by 5 bases and J by 8 bases, with 16 bases left in between. CDR3 bases: TGTGCCAGCAGTCCCCTAGGGGGATGGGATGAGCAGTTCTTC. Translated: CASSPLGGWDEQFF.

The chain joins TRBV11-2 to TRBJ2-1; D is perhaps TRBD2 (5 bases). V lost 1 base and J 7 bases, leaving 14 bases between the germline ends. Germline CDR1 and CDR2: SGHAT and FQNNGV. This CDR3 region has 15 residues. CDR3 coding DNA: TGTGCCAGCAGCTTAGTTAGTAGCGTGGGGAATGAGCAGTTCTTC. Translating it yields CASSLVSSVGNEQFF.

The rearrangement uses TRBV5-1 and TRBJ2-7; D perhaps matches TRBD2 (5 bases). There are 14 residues in the CDR3. The V gene's germline CDR1 is SGHRS and CDR2 YFSETQ. V lost 4 bases to trimming and J lost 3 bases, with 14 bases between them. DNA of the CDR3: TGCGCCAGCAGCCCCGACTACCGGGGCTACGAGCAGTACTTC. The encoded protein is CASSPDYRGYEQYF.

This chain joins TRBV4-2 and TRBJ1-2; weak D call: TRBD1 (5 bases). Trimming stripped 5 bases from V and 4 bases from J, with 17 bases between. CDR1 and CDR2 from the germline V gene are LGHNA and YNFKEQ. CDR3 length: 15 residues. The CDR3 nucleotides read TGTGCCAGCAGCAACGGGGCTGCGGGGAGCTATGGCTACACCTTC. Translating it yields CASSNGAAGSYGYTF.

The CDR3 spells CASSPQRVLNEQFF. The CDR3 DNA is TGTGCCAGCAGCCCCCAGCGGGTCTTGAATGAGCAGTTCTTC. This chain joins TRBV11-2 and TRBJ2-1; maybe TRBD2 (6 bases). Trimming cost V 5 bases and J 7 bases, with 15 bases left between them. Germline loops: CDR1 SGHAT, CDR2 FQNNGV. The CDR3 sequence is 14 residues long.

This chain uses TRBV5-1 with TRBJ1-5, with a weak D call TRBD1 (5 bases). Per the germline V gene, CDR1 is SGHRS and CDR2 is YFSETQ. The length of the CDR3 is 16 residues. Trimming left V 1 base short and J 1 base short, with 12 bases between. DNA of the CDR3: TGCGCCAGCAGCTTGTCGGGGGGTATGAGCAATCAGCCCCAGCATTTT. This encodes CASSLSGGMSNQPQHF.

This clone has only a few counts. The genes are TRBV30 and TRBJ2-7, with D tentatively TRBD2 (6 bases). CDR1 GTSNPN and CDR2 SVGIG come from the germline V gene (reference sequence). Trimming stripped 4 bases from V and 9 bases from J, with 19 bases between. CDR3 length: 13 amino acids. This CDR3 reads CAWNKRRAHSQYF. For the CDR3, the DNA is TGTGCCTGGAATAAACGGAGGGCACACTCGCAGTACTTC.

The chain is built from TRBV15 and TRBJ2-3, with 9 bases aligning to TRBD1. V dropped 3 bases and J dropped 0; count of bases not matched to a gene: 4. The germline V gene encodes CDR1 LNHNV and CDR2 YYDKDF (reference sequence). The CDR3 runs 16 residues. The CDR3 sequence is CATSSAGQGSTDTQYF. The CDR3 DNA follows: TGTGCCACCAGCAGCGCGGGACAGGGAAGCACAGATACGCAGTATTTT.